Each of the 27 T cell receptor beta chains below was sequenced from the same sample in a study of cytomegalovirus exposure and HLA in healthy donors (dated by TCRdb to the late 2010s). The library was produced with the immunoSEQ multiplex PCR assay. For the multiplex PCR, a mixture combining 60 forward primers for TCR Vbeta segments and 13 reverse primers for TCR Jbeta segments was used. TCRdb's version of the immuneACCESS table is confined to in-frame rearrangements and falls short of the full clone set. An unresolved V gene accounts for under half of the shortfall where checked; the remainder is of unknown origin. The sample has approximately 130,000 clones on record, approximately 85% of them singletons. The ten largest clones add up to over 6.5% of the sample. Sequencing input: PBMCs. The receptors stem from a woman in her twenties or thirties in good health and CMV-seropositive.

A few counts support this clone. The chain couples TRBV6-1 to TRBJ2-3; maybe TRBD1 (6 bases). CDR3 size: 15 residues. Germline V lookup: CDR1 MNHNS, CDR2 SASEGT. V lost 2 bases to trimming and J lost 2 bases, with 11 bases between them. The CDR3 coding sequence is TGTGCCAGCAGTGAAACGAGGGACACCACAGATACGCAGTATTTT. This codes for CASSETRDTTDTQYF.

V and J are TRBV6-5 and TRBJ1-2; TRBD1 might be the D (5 bases). Deletions cut 1 base from V and 8 bases from J, with 8 bases between. Germline V gene data show CDR1 as MNHEY and CDR2 as SVGAGI. The CDR3 runs to 12 residues. CDR3 region: CASSYWQGGYTF. The CDR3 region has the DNA TGTGCCAGCAGTTACTGGCAGGGAGGCTACACCTTC.

The CDR3 is CASSRLAGDYEQYF. Here the CDR3 DNA reads TGTGCCAGCAGCCGACTAGCGGGGGACTACGAGCAGTACTTC. V usage is TRBV4-2 and J usage is TRBJ2-7, with 12 bases matching TRBD2. V lost 4 bases and J lost 3; bases outside the gene matches: 1. This CDR3 comprises 14 residues. Germline assignment: CDR1 LGHNA and CDR2 YNFKEQ.

The rearrangement joins TRBV5-6 to TRBJ1-2; the match to TRBD1 covers 9 bases. CDR3 length: 14 amino acids. V lost 5 bases and J lost 3; bases outside the gene matches: 5. Germline loops: CDR1 SGHDT, CDR2 YYEEEE. CDR3 DNA: TGTGCCAGCAGGGGGACAGGGACCTACTATGGCTACACCTTC. Translation: CASRGTGTYYGYTF.

This clone appeared a few times. This rearrangement joins TRBV28 to TRBJ1-1; possible D gene TRBD1, 5 bases. Germline V gene sequence: CDR1 MDHEN, CDR2 SYDVKM. The V end was cut by 5 bases, the J end by 6 bases, with 19 bases between. The CDR3 covers 15 residues. CDR3 amino acids: CASSPELGGKAEAFF. CDR3 in DNA: TGTGCCAGCAGTCCAGAGTTGGGGGGGAAGGCTGAAGCTTTCTTT.

This chain joins TRBV5-1 and TRBJ2-7, with unresolved D. The CDR3 spans 15 residues. V lost 0 bases and J 0 bases, leaving 10 bases between the germline ends. Germline V lookup: CDR1 SGHRS, CDR2 YFSETQ. CDR3 loop: CASSLGQSNSYEQYF. As DNA, the CDR3 is TGCGCCAGCAGCTTGGGACAATCTAACTCCTACGAGCAGTACTTC.

The chain is built from TRBV6-5 and TRBJ1-5; TRBD1 aligns across 7 bases. There are 14 residues in the CDR3. Germline assignment: CDR1 MNHEY and CDR2 SVGAGI. After removal of 0 bases from V and 6 bases from J, the junction contained 2 bases not matched to a gene. CDR3 sequence: CASSYSDRAQPQHF. CDR3 coding DNA: TGTGCCAGCAGTTACTCCGACAGGGCTCAGCCCCAGCATTTT.

The genes are TRBV28 and TRBJ2-2, with TRBD2 matching over 8 bases. CDR3 size: 14 residues. Germline CDR1 and CDR2: MDHEN and SYDVKM. With V trimmed by 11 bases and J by 6 bases, 11 bases remained unmatched. CDR3 region: CAAARGAEAGELFF. In DNA form, the CDR3 reads TGTGCCGCCGCGCGGGGGGCTGAAGCCGGGGAGCTGTTTTTT.

The chain uses TRBV4-1 and TRBJ2-7; 8 positions match TRBD1. CDR3 length equals 14 residues. The trim removed 4 bases at V and 4 bases at J, leaving 6 bases unmatched. CDR1 MGHRA and CDR2 YSYEKL come from the germline V gene. CDR3 protein: CASSRPGGPYEQYF. The CDR3 coding sequence is TGCGCCAGCAGCCGCCCAGGGGGCCCATACGAGCAGTACTTC.

This clone came up a few times. This CDR3 is also generated by other DNA sequences in the sample. The chain is built from TRBV2 and TRBJ2-5; D gene ambiguous. The V end lost 4 bases, the J end lost 3 bases, and 6 bases lay between the germline ends. Germline CDR1 SNHLY, CDR2 FYNNEI. This CDR3 is 12 amino acids long. This CDR3 is CASSVVEETQYF. CDR3 DNA: TGTGCCAGCAGTGTTGTAGAAGAGACCCAGTACTTC. Using reference TRBV2 and TRBJ2-5 for the parts outside the CDR3, the full variable domain is EPEVTQTPSHQVTQMGQEVILRCVPISNHLYFYWYRQILGQKVEFLVSFYNNEISEKSEIFDDQFSVERPDGSNFTLKIRSTKLEDSAMYFCASSVVEETQYFGPGTRLLVL.

The chain combines TRBV27 with TRBJ2-5; 7 bases are a match to TRBD2. V lost 6 bases and J lost 5; bases outside the gene matches: 24. The V gene's germline CDR1 is MNHEY and CDR2 SMNVEV (reference sequence). This CDR3 spans 19 amino acids. The CDR3 DNA is TGTGCCAGCAGGCCACTCTACCCAACTAGGACTAGAGGGTCGGAGACCCAGTACTTC. It yields the protein CASRPLYPTRTRGSETQYF.

Concerning this clone: At one end the junction does not follow the germline gene, possibly because of a read error. The CDR3 loop reads CASILGGTGGGQPQHF. The CDR3 DNA sequence: TGTGCCAGCATTTTAGGGGGGACAGGGGGCGGTCAGCCCCAGCATTTT. The rearrangement uses TRBV28 and TRBJ1-5, with 12 positions matching TRBD1. The CDR3 extends over 16 amino acids. Looked up from germline, CDR1 is MDHEN and CDR2 is SYDVKM. The whole variable domain, filled in from reference TRBV28 and TRBJ1-5, reads DVKVTQSSRYLVKRTGEKVFLECVQDMDHENMFWYRQDPGLGLRLIYFSYDVKMKEKGDIPEGYSVSREKKERFSLILESASTNQTSMYLCASILGGTGGGQPQHFGDGTRLSIL.

The chain recombines TRBV30 with TRBJ1-4; the D gene is possibly TRBD1 (5 bases). With 1 base removed from V and 2 bases from J, the gap between germline ends came to 14 bases. This CDR3 region has 16 residues. The germline CDR1 and CDR2 sequences are GTSNPN and SVGIG (reference sequence). CDR3 amino acids: CAWSARHRLTNEKLFF. In DNA, the CDR3 is TGTGCCTGGAGTGCCCGACACAGGCTCACTAATGAAAAACTGTTTTTT.

J is TRBJ2-5 and V is TRBV5-8; D not resolved. Germline V gene sequence: CDR1 SGHTS, CDR2 YDEGEE. Trimming removed 5 bases at V and 4 bases at J, with 9 bases between. CDR3 length equals 12 residues. CDR3 protein: CASRAVGETQYF. CDR3 in DNA: TGTGCCAGCAGGGCGGTCGGAGAGACCCAGTACTTC.

The gene calls are TRBV7-9 and TRBJ2-5; 7 bases agree with TRBD2. With 8 bases clipped from V and 5 bases from J, the junction kept 8 bases outside the gene matches. In germline, CDR1 is SEHNR, CDR2 FQNEAQ (reference sequence). The CDR3 runs to 13 residues. The CDR3 DNA sequence: TGTGCCAGCGGTAGCGGGTTGGCGGAGACCCAGTACTTC. This codes for CASGSGLAETQYF.

V and J are TRBV5-1 and TRBJ1-3; no firm D call. Germline V CDR1 and CDR2: SGHRS, YFSETQ. V was shortened by 2 bases and J by 0 bases, with 9 bases between the two germline ends. The CDR3 is 15 residues long. In nucleotides, the CDR3 is TGCGCCAGCAGCTTTGACGGGTCCTCTGGAAACACCATATATTTT. Amino acids: CASSFDGSSGNTIYF.

CDR3 sequence (DNA): TGCGCCAGCAGCCTAACGGGACTAGGGGAGACCCAGTACTTC. It translates to CASSLTGLGETQYF. The chain uses TRBV4-1 and TRBJ2-5, with TRBD2 identical over 8 bases. With 4 bases clipped from V and 5 bases from J, the junction kept 6 bases outside the gene matches. Germline V gives CDR1 MGHRA, CDR2 YSYEKL. This CDR3 is built from 14 residues.

The V and J genes are TRBV6-1 and TRBJ1-4; TRBD1 might be the D (6 bases). The ends were cut back, 3 bases at V and 7 bases at J, with 12 bases in the middle. Per the germline V gene, CDR1 is MNHNS and CDR2 is SASEGT. The CDR3 runs 14 residues. The CDR3 spells CASSDNRVAEKLFF. CDR3 DNA sequence: TGTGCCAGCAGTGATAACAGGGTGGCTGAAAAACTGTTTTTT.

This sequence joins TRBV5-1 and TRBJ2-1; TRBD2 aligns across 10 bases. The CDR3 loop spans 17 amino acids. V lost 4 bases and J lost 0; bases outside the gene matches: 7. CDR1 is SGHRS and CDR2 is YFSETQ in the germline V gene. The CDR3 loop reads CASSPGSSGSSYNEQFF. The CDR3 DNA follows: TGCGCCAGCAGCCCCGGATCTAGCGGGAGCTCCTACAATGAGCAGTTCTTC.

The rearrangement uses TRBV27 and TRBJ1-5; 7 positions match TRBD1. Trimming cost V 4 bases and J 3 bases; bases outside gene matches: 6. In germline, CDR1 is MNHEY, CDR2 SMNVEV (reference sequence). This CDR3 has 15 amino acids. The CDR3 DNA reads as TGTGCCAGCAGTTGGGGCAGGGGGGTCAATCAGCCCCAGCATTTT. It specifies CASSWGRGVNQPQHF.

The rearrangement links TRBV30 to TRBJ2-1; D uncertain. The germline V gene has CDR1 GTSNPN and CDR2 SVGIG (reference sequence). The CDR3 extends over 14 amino acids. V lost 2 bases to trimming and J lost 1 base, with 9 bases between them. The CDR3 spells CAWSTSVSYNEQFF. In DNA form, the CDR3 reads TGTGCCTGGAGTACCAGTGTATCCTACAATGAGCAGTTCTTC. Together with reference TRBV30 and TRBJ2-1, the CDR3 gives the full variable domain: SQTIHQWPATLVQPVGSPLSLECTVEGTSNPNLYWYRQAAGRGLQLLFYSVGIGQISSEVPQNLSASRPQDRQFILSSKKLLLSDSGFYLCAWSTSVSYNEQFFGPGTRLTVL.

The rearrangement uses TRBV7-3 and TRBJ2-1, with 10 bases fitting TRBD1. V shed 4 bases, J shed 4 bases, and the junction held 7 bases outside the gene matches. The CDR3 totals 16 residues. The germline V gene encodes CDR1 SGHTA and CDR2 FQGTGA. The CDR3 sequence: CASSYMAGQGYNEQFF. The CDR3 bases are TGTGCCAGCAGCTACATGGCGGGACAGGGGTACAATGAGCAGTTCTTC.

This clone was recorded a few times. The rearrangement joins TRBV6-1 to TRBJ2-5; D perhaps matches TRBD2 (6 bases). The ends were cut back, 1 base at V and 5 bases at J, with 8 bases in the middle. CDR3 length equals 13 residues. Germline V gives CDR1 MNHNS, CDR2 SASEGT. The CDR3 DNA reads TGTGCCAGCAGTGAAGAACGGGGGGAGACCCAGTACTTC. It translates to CASSEERGETQYF.

This rearrangement joins TRBV7-9 to TRBJ2-1; a weak D match, TRBD2 (6 bases). V was cut by 4 bases and J by 7 bases, with 11 bases left in between. In germline, CDR1 is SEHNR, CDR2 FQNEAQ (reference sequence). This CDR3 has 13 residues. DNA of the CDR3: TGTGCCAGCAGCTCCACGGGGAGGAATGAGCAGTTCTTC. Amino acids: CASSSTGRNEQFF. Complete variable domain (other parts from reference TRBV7-9 and TRBJ2-1): DTGVSQNPRHKITKRGQNVTFRCDPISEHNRLYWYRQTLGQGPEFLTYFQNEAQLEKSRLLSDRFSAERPKGSFSTLEIQRTEQGDSAMYLCASSSTGRNEQFFGPGTRLTVL.

This clone appeared a single time. The chain is built from TRBV18 and TRBJ1-1; no clear D gene. The CDR3 is 13 amino acids. The V gene lost 5 bases and the J gene lost 2 bases, with 9 bases spanning the gap. Germline lookup yields CDR1 KGHSH and CDR2 LQKENI. The CDR3 nucleotides are TGTGCCAGCTCAGGGGAGGGAAACACTGAAGCTTTCTTT. It codes for CASSGEGNTEAFF.

CDR3 in DNA: TGCAGTGCTGACCGGGACATTGGCTACACCTTC. It yields the protein CSADRDIGYTF. V usage is TRBV20-1 and J usage is TRBJ1-2; D is perhaps TRBD1 (6 bases). Germline values: CDR1 DFQATT, CDR2 SNEGSKA (reference sequence). The V and J ends lost 5 bases and 7 bases respectively, with 11 bases between them. The CDR3 totals 11 residues.

The CDR3 bases are TGTGCCAGTAGTATAGAGGGGGCAGCTTATCAGCCCCAGCATTTT. Residues: CASSIEGAAYQPQHF. V usage is TRBV19 and J usage is TRBJ1-5; the D gene is possibly TRBD1 (6 bases). V gave up 0 bases and J gave up 5 bases, with 11 bases separating them. Germline V lookup: CDR1 LNHDA, CDR2 SQIVND (reference sequence). CDR3 length: 15 amino acids.